This T cell receptor (beta chain) appears in the sequencing data of a study of shared clonotypes between healthy human individuals. Produced via immunoSEQ multiplex PCR; TCRdb's table is partial and in-frame only. The data contain roughly 1,800,000 clones, 85% to 95% of them singletons. The CDR3 contains 14 residues. V dropped 4 bases and J dropped 3 bases, with 12 bases sitting between them. Per germline, CDR1 KGHSH and CDR2 LQKENI. Terminally differentiated effector memory CD45RA+ cells were excluded from the naive CD8 cells, which were CD45RO-negative and positively selected for CCR7. Those who donated, Caucasian adults without exception, all lived in Nashville, Tennessee.

Sequencing was done on a sample of naive CD8+ T cells sorted from blood. The TCR comes from a man between 18 and 29 years old in good health. The gene calls are TRBV18 and TRBJ1-1, with TRBD1 as a possible D gene (5 bases). The CDR3: CASSQQGAHTEAFF. The CDR3 DNA sequence: TGTGCCAGCTCACAGCAGGGAGCGCACACTGAAGCTTTCTTT. The complete variable domain, with remaining parts taken from reference TRBV18 and TRBJ1-1, reads NAGVMQNPRHLVRRRGQEARLRCSPMKGHSHVYWYRQLPEEGLKFMVYLQKENIIDESGMPKERFSAEFPKEGPSILRIQQVVRGDSAAYFCASSQQGAHTEAFFGQGTRLTVV.